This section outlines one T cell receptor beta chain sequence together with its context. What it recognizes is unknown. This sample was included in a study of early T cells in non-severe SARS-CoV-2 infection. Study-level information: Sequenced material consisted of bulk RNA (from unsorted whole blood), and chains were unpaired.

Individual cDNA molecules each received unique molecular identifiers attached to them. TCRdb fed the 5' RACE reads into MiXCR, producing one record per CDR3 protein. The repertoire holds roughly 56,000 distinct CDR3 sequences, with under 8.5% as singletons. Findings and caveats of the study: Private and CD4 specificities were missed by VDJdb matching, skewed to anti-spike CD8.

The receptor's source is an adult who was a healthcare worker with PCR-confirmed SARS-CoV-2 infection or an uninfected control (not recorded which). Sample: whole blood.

As DNA, the CDR3 is TGTGCCAGCAGCTTGTTTGGGACAGGGTCCTACAATGAGCAGTTCTTC. It codes for CASSLFGTGSYNEQFF. J is TRBJ2-1 and V is TRBV5-8; 9 positions agree with TRBD1. The CDR3 totals 16 residues. Germline lookup yields CDR1 SGHTS and CDR2 YDEGEE. Trimming cost V 1 base and J 1 base; bases outside gene matches: 3.